The entry that follows covers one T cell receptor beta chain sequence. Trimming removed 8 bases at V and 7 bases at J, with 23 bases between. The CDR3 is 15 amino acids. The V gene's germline CDR1 is SQVTM and CDR2 ANQGSEA. For the second PCR, which ran for about 6 to 11 cycles, a sample-barcoded 5' primer and a J-beta primer mix were used. TCRdb fed the 5' RACE reads into MiXCR, producing one record per CDR3 protein. This sample carries approximately 1,700,000 distinct CDR3 sequences, roughly two fifths of them seen once, and the ten largest clones take 20% to 25%. These data come from a study of blood T cells in healthy people across ages. Study-level background: Capturing about one barcoded beta molecule per two T cells was achieved by template switching.

The sample was blood. The V call is TRBV29-1, the J call TRBJ1-4; a weak D match, TRBD1 (5 bases). The source of this sequence is a human donor in good health. CDR3 region: CSIAPLGGRGEKLFF. Here the CDR3 DNA reads TGCAGCATTGCTCCCTTGGGGGGACGCGGTGAAAAACTGTTTTTT.